This T cell receptor (beta chain) is drawn from a study of blood T cell repertoires in COVID-19. TCRdb's copy holds only in-frame clones and misses some; the assay was immunoSEQ multiplex PCR. The table lists about 54,000 clones, about four fifths of them singletons. Germline V gene lookup returns CDR1 SGHNT and CDR2 YYREEE (reference sequence). The CDR3 is made up of 14 amino acids. V lost 4 bases to trimming and J lost 4 bases; unmatched junction nucleotides: 2. V and J are TRBV5-4 and TRBJ2-2; 9 bases are a match to TRBD1. The sequence derives from a woman aged 60-70 years with acute or convalescent COVID-19. Material for sequencing was peripheral blood. CDR3 sequence (DNA): TGTGCCAGCAGCCGGACAGGGGCCACCGGGGAGCTGTTTTTT. Residues: CASSRTGATGELFF.